This T cell receptor beta chain was recorded in a study of CD8 T cells in Susac syndrome. The sample holds one count of this clonotype. TCR beta sequencing covered blood CD8+ and CD4+ T cells. Multiple sclerosis controls were treatment-naive patients with stable or active relapsing-remitting disease. FACS was used to enrich TEMRA cells, whereas the CD8+ and CD4+ T cells were obtained by negative isolation. With random hexamers, roughly 0.45 to 1 ug RNA was reverse transcribed. Across 54 Vbeta and 13 Jbeta, TCR beta CDR3 was amplified with immunoSEQ multiplex PCR. Using its own MiXCR run on the immunoSEQ multiplex PCR reads, TCRdb lists one record per CDR3 protein. The data hold over 150,000 distinct CDR3 sequences, with approximately 93% observed a single time. The sequence came from a human donor with multiple sclerosis. The sample comprised CD4+ T cells from PBMCs.

The CDR3 is CATSDSRRGRGETQYF. Written as DNA, the CDR3 is TGTGCCACCAGTGATTCAAGGAGGGGTAGGGGGGAGACCCAGTACTTC. The chain recombines TRBV24-1 with TRBJ2-5; D might be TRBD1 or TRBD2, each matching 6 bases. The CDR3 contains 16 residues. CDR1 and CDR2 (germline): KGHDR, SFDVKD. V lost 2 bases and J lost 5, with 17 bases in between.